These 26 T cell receptor beta chains were all obtained from the same sample, sequenced in a study of STAT5B mutations in CD4+ large granular lymphocyte leukemia. Produced via immunoSEQ multiplex PCR; TCRdb's table is partial and in-frame only. The sample has about 30,000 clones; around 76% are singletons. Sequences were obtained from CD4+ T cells from blood buffy coats. Receptor source: a human donor in good health.

CDR3 sequence (DNA): TGCGCCAGCAGTCAGGGCCGGGACTACAACACCGGGGAGCTGTTTTTT. Protein product: CASSQGRDYNTGELFF. V gene TRBV4-3 combines with J gene TRBJ2-2; 7 bases agree with TRBD2. V was pared by 6 bases and J by 2 bases, with 9 bases of the junction left unmatched. Germline V lookup: CDR1 LGHNA, CDR2 YSLEER. The CDR3 is 16 amino acids.

The rearrangement links TRBV30 to TRBJ2-3, with unresolved D. CDR1 is GTSNPN and CDR2 is SVGIG in the germline V gene (reference sequence). This CDR3 spans 13 amino acids. With 2 bases removed from V and 4 bases from J, the gap between germline ends came to 10 bases. The CDR3 nucleotides read TGTGCCTGGAGTAGGTCGACACCAGATACGCAGTATTTT. Translated, it gives CAWSRSTPDTQYF.

In this sample, this clone turned up a few times. V usage is TRBV9 and J usage is TRBJ1-4; maybe TRBD1 (6 bases). From germline, CDR1 is SGDLS and CDR2 YYNGEE. V was shortened by 0 bases and J by 8 bases, with 14 bases between the two germline ends. The CDR3 contains 15 residues. The CDR3 region has the DNA TGTGCCAGCAGCGTAGACCACAGGGTGGGCGAAAAACTGTTTTTT. Translating it yields CASSVDHRVGEKLFF. Drawing the rest from reference TRBV9 and TRBJ1-4, the complete variable domain is DSGVTQTPKHLITATGQRVTLRCSPRSGDLSVYWYQQSLDQGLQFLIQYYNGEERAKGNILERFSAQQFPDLHSELNLSSLELGDSALYFCASSVDHRVGEKLFFGSGTQLSVL.

The chain carries TRBV4-3 and TRBJ2-2; D gene unclear. CDR1 LGHNA and CDR2 YSLEER come from the germline V gene. Trimming took off 1 base at V and 1 base at J, with 10 bases between the two ends. The CDR3 totals 16 residues. DNA of the CDR3: TGCGCCAGCAGCCAAGTAACGAGCCTGAACACCGGGGAGCTGTTTTTT. Its protein is CASSQVTSLNTGELFF.

The chain recombines TRBV7-2 with TRBJ2-2, with D perhaps given as TRBD1 or TRBD2 (5 bases each). The CDR3 has 16 residues. Germline lookup yields CDR1 SGHTA and CDR2 FQGNSA. With 6 bases removed from V and 4 bases from J, the gap between germline ends came to 18 bases. The CDR3 here is CASRGPDGGTTGELFF. The CDR3 DNA reads TGTGCCAGCAGGGGACCGGACGGTGGGACCACCGGGGAGCTGTTTTTT.

This clone came up a few times. The CDR3 DNA follows: TGTGCCAGCTGCGGCAGGCTCAATCAGCCCCAGCATTTT. As protein: CASCGRLNQPQHF. This chain connects TRBV6-6 to TRBJ1-5, with D hard to call. This CDR3 has 13 amino acids. Germline CDR1 MNHNY, CDR2 SVGAGI (reference sequence). V gave up 8 bases and J gave up 3 bases, with 11 bases separating them.

CDR3 residues: CASSSGTSGNEQYF. Written as DNA, the CDR3 is TGTGCCAGTAGTTCGGGGACTAGCGGGAACGAGCAGTACTTC. This rearrangement joins TRBV19 to TRBJ2-7, with 13 bases aligning to TRBD2. This CDR3 has 14 residues. Germline V gene data show CDR1 as LNHDA and CDR2 as SQIVND (reference sequence). With 5 bases clipped from V and 5 bases from J, the junction kept 3 bases outside the gene matches.

The V call is TRBV6-5, the J call TRBJ2-2; 7 bases are shared with TRBD1. The CDR3 has 15 residues. Germline CDR1 is MNHEY and CDR2 is SVGAGI. J was trimmed by 1 base and V by 6 bases; bases with no gene match: 5. The CDR3 sequence: CASSSGTVNTGELFF. CDR3 nucleotide sequence: TGTGCCAGCAGCTCCGGGACAGTGAACACCGGGGAGCTGTTTTTT.

This chain links TRBV28 with TRBJ2-7; 8 nucleotides line up with TRBD1. The germline CDR1 and CDR2 sequences are MDHEN and SYDVKM. The CDR3 runs 14 residues. The V segment lost 5 bases and the J segment 8 bases; nucleotides outside the gene matches: 11. CDR3 in amino acids: CASSLDRGAVKQYF. CDR3 nucleotides: TGTGCCAGCAGTCTCGACAGGGGCGCAGTAAAGCAGTACTTC.

This clone was observed a single time. This chain's CDR3 is CASSPGLAGVNTGELFF. DNA of the CDR3: TGCGCCAGCAGCCCGGGACTAGCGGGAGTGAACACCGGGGAGCTGTTTTTT. The chain links TRBV5-1 to TRBJ2-2; 14 bases agree with TRBD2. J gave up 1 base and V 4 bases, and 3 bases lay outside the gene matches. The CDR3 spans 17 residues. Germline V lookup: CDR1 SGHRS, CDR2 YFSETQ.

V usage is TRBV7-2 and J usage is TRBJ1-1, with 9 nucleotides matching TRBD1. This CDR3 comprises 13 residues. Per the germline V gene, CDR1 is SGHTA and CDR2 is FQGNSA. J gave up 11 bases and V 2 bases, and 6 bases lay outside the gene matches. CDR3 region: CASSLWGQGVAFF. The CDR3 nucleotides are TGTGCCAGCAGCTTATGGGGACAGGGTGTTGCTTTCTTT.

This clone was counted between two and nine times. V usage is TRBV21-1 and J usage is TRBJ1-2. TRBV21-1 is a documented pseudogene. The CDR3 sequence is 12 residues long. CDR3 residues: CASPPLGNGYTF. For the CDR3, the DNA is TGTGCCAGCCCCCCTCTTGGTAACGGCTACACCTTC.

The rearrangement joins TRBV2 to TRBJ1-1; 7 bases line up with TRBD1. The ends lost 6 bases at V and 4 bases at J; junction bases unmatched: 8. The CDR3 is 14 residues long. Germline loops: CDR1 SNHLY, CDR2 FYNNEI. The CDR3 loop reads CASRHRGGGTEAFF. As DNA, the CDR3 is TGTGCCAGCAGGCACAGGGGAGGGGGCACTGAAGCTTTCTTT.

CDR3 region: CASSSGGQGYQPQHF. The CDR3 nucleotides are TGTGCCAGCAGCTCCGGGGGGCAGGGATATCAGCCCCAGCATTTT. The V gene is TRBV7-8, the J gene TRBJ1-5; maybe TRBD1 (6 bases). Between the trimmed V and J ends, which lost 4 bases and 5 bases, there was a span of 15 bases. Germline V gene sequence: CDR1 SGHVS, CDR2 FQNEAQ. The CDR3 consists of 15 residues.

The chain carries TRBV19 and TRBJ1-2, with 7 nucleotides matching TRBD1. Per germline, CDR1 LNHDA and CDR2 SQIVND (reference sequence). The CDR3 extends over 13 amino acids. Trimming cost V 6 bases and J 8 bases; bases outside gene matches: 9. The CDR3, as DNA: TGTGCCAGTAGCTGGACAGGCCCCTCGGGCTACACCTTC. Protein: CASSWTGPSGYTF.

As DNA, the CDR3 is TGTGCCAGCAGTGGTGGCCCAGCGGAGCAGTACTTC. This translates into CASSGGPAEQYF. This chain joins TRBV2 and TRBJ2-7; D is unclear. With 4 bases removed from V and 7 bases from J, the gap between germline ends came to 11 bases. The CDR3 is 12 residues long. The germline V gene has CDR1 SNHLY and CDR2 FYNNEI.

The chain combines TRBV10-2 with TRBJ2-5, with TRBD1 identical over 9 bases. CDR3 length: 16 amino acids. V lost 6 bases and J lost 4; bases outside the gene matches: 12. Per the germline V gene, CDR1 is WSHSY and CDR2 is SAAADI. The CDR3 nucleotides read TGCGCCAGCAGAGACGCAACGGGACAGGGAAGAGAGACCCAGTACTTC. Protein sequence: CASRDATGQGRETQYF.

This clone was detected once. CDR3 in amino acids: CASSPSGGRSGYTF. The CDR3, as DNA: TGTGCCAGCAGTCCCTCCGGTGGAAGGAGCGGCTACACCTTC. The V gene is TRBV27, the J gene TRBJ1-2; D is unclear. Trimming stripped 5 bases from V and 8 bases from J, with 18 bases between. CDR3 length: 14 amino acids. Germline CDR1 and CDR2: MNHEY and SMNVEV (reference sequence).

The rearrangement joins TRBV11-2 to TRBJ2-2; 7 nucleotides agree with TRBD2. In germline, CDR1 is SGHAT, CDR2 FQNNGV. Germline trimming cut 1 base from V and 0 bases from J; bases unmatched to any gene: 5. The CDR3 has 17 amino acids. CDR3 sequence (DNA): TGTGCCAGCAGCTTAGGGGGAGGGCACTCGAACACCGGGGAGCTGTTTTTT. It is translated as CASSLGGGHSNTGELFF.

This rearrangement joins TRBV5-6 to TRBJ2-7; D perhaps matches TRBD2 (6 bases). Trimming took 0 bases from V and 7 from J, leaving 17 bases between them. The CDR3 sequence is 15 residues long. Per the germline V gene, CDR1 is SGHDT and CDR2 is YYEEEE. CDR3 region: CASSLDSGQRREQYF. The CDR3 DNA follows: TGTGCCAGCAGCTTGGATAGCGGCCAGAGGCGGGAGCAGTACTTC.

This sequence joins TRBV7-9 and TRBJ1-2, with 8 bases lining up with TRBD1. CDR3 size: 13 residues. With V trimmed by 8 bases and J by 4 bases, 6 bases remained unmatched. CDR1 and CDR2 from the germline V gene are SEHNR and FQNEAQ (reference sequence). The CDR3 DNA follows: TGTGCCAGCTCGGACAGGGACCTCTATGGCTACACCTTC. Protein: CASSDRDLYGYTF.

The chain employs TRBV7-9 and TRBJ1-5; the D gene is possibly TRBD1 (5 bases). Germline V gene sequence: CDR1 SEHNR, CDR2 FQNEAQ (reference sequence). The V gene lost 0 bases and the J gene lost 3 bases, with 12 bases spanning the gap. The CDR3 covers 16 residues. The CDR3 nucleotides are TGTGCCAGCAGCTTAGCCGGGGGGTTGGACAATCAGCCCCAGCATTTT. This gives the protein CASSLAGGLDNQPQHF.

J is TRBJ1-2 and V is TRBV28; weak D call: TRBD1 (6 bases). This CDR3 is built from 14 residues. CDR1 is MDHEN, CDR2 SYDVKM, per germline. V lost 4 bases to trimming and J lost 6 bases, with 15 bases between them. The CDR3 nucleotides are TGTGCCAGCAGTTCCTACAGGGAAAGCGATGGCTACACCTTC. This gives the protein CASSSYRESDGYTF.

The chain carries TRBV19 and TRBJ2-3; 14 bases are shared with TRBD2. Per the germline V gene, CDR1 is LNHDA and CDR2 is SQIVND (reference sequence). The CDR3 length is 12 residues. The V gene end was trimmed by 6 bases and the J gene end by 13 bases; junction bases not matched to a gene: 3. Here the CDR3 DNA reads TGTGCCAGTAGCCAGGGACTAGCGGGGGAGTATTTT. This translates into CASSQGLAGEYF.

This clone was seen a single time. V and J are TRBV7-2 and TRBJ1-2; TRBD1 matches 7 bases. Unmatched junction bases numbered 4, after V lost 0 bases and J lost 6 bases. Germline CDR1 reads SGHTA; CDR2 reads FQGNSA. There are 14 residues in the CDR3. CDR3 loop: CASSLAPQGDGYTF. CDR3 coding DNA: TGTGCCAGCAGCTTAGCGCCTCAGGGGGATGGCTACACCTTC.

This clone was detected only a few times. The chain couples TRBV19 to TRBJ1-5; 7 nucleotides align to TRBD1. The CDR3 sequence is 15 residues long. Germline V gene lookup returns CDR1 LNHDA and CDR2 SQIVND (reference sequence). The junction had 9 bases not matched to a gene; V was cut back by 7 bases and J by 3 bases. CDR3 loop: CASIQGGGLNQPQHF. The CDR3 DNA is TGTGCCAGTATTCAGGGGGGGGGCCTCAATCAGCCCCAGCATTTT.